This record looks at one T cell receptor beta chain sequence and its context. What it binds is not known. This entry belongs to a study of response to subunit inactivated influenza vaccine. Study conclusions and caveats: Authors suggested few new T cells are recruited by each seasonal influenza vaccination.

V was clipped by 6 bases and J by 7 bases, with 9 bases between them. CDR3 size: 12 residues. TCRdb passed the RT-PCR reads through MiXCR, listing each CDR3 protein once. The data contain approximately 700,000 distinct CDR3 sequences, 15% to 19% of them singletons. The material was PBMCs from blood, obtained 11 to 12 days after vaccination. This sequence joins TRBV12-3 or TRBV12-4 and TRBJ2-2, with TRBD2 as a possible D gene (5 bases). The TCR originated in a man aged 45 to 65 who received an inactivated influenza vaccine. The CDR3 DNA reads as TGTGCCAGCAGCTCTCGGGACGGGGAGCTGTTTTTT. This gives the protein CASSSRDGELFF.